The T cell receptor (beta chain) described here comes from a study of neurological immune-mediated disorders. The CDR3 is 17 residues long. Germline V gene lookup returns CDR1 SGHRS and CDR2 YFSETQ. Trimming took 4 bases from V and 6 from J; bases not matched to a gene: 10. Indicated time point: longitudinal time-point 2. The cDNA came from 5'RACE with 10-nucleotide random UMIs. Every sequencing run produced over 160 million TCR-beta sequences, and the sequences from any one run covered 15-18 subjects. TCRdb reprocessed the 5' RACE reads via MiXCR and lists one record per CDR3 protein. The sample records 60,000 to 75,000 distinct CDR3 sequences, roughly 9.7% being singletons. The sample holds many counts of this clonotype.

The chain is built from TRBV5-1 and TRBJ2-1, with 13 bases aligning to TRBD2. The receptor comes from a young man in good health. The specimen sequenced was PBMCs. The CDR3 DNA reads as TGCGCCAGCAGCCCAGGGACTAGCGGGGCCTCTGGCAATGAGCAGTTCTTC. Its protein is CASSPGTSGASGNEQFF.